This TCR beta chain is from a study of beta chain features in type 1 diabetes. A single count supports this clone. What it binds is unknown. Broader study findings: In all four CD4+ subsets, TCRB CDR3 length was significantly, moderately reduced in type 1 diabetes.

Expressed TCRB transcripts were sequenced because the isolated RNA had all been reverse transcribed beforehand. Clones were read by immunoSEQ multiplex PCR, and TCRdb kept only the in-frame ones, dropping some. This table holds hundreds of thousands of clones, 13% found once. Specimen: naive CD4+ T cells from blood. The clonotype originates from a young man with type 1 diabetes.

CDR3 coding DNA: TGTGCCAGCAACACCAGAAGGGACATTCAGTACTTC. Protein sequence: CASNTRRDIQYF. The rearrangement uses TRBV2 and TRBJ2-4; the D is unclear. The CDR3 extends over 12 amino acids. CDR1 and CDR2 (germline): SNHLY, FYNNEI. Trimming removed 7 bases from V and 8 bases from J, with 12 bases in between.